This section outlines one TCR beta chain sequence together with its context. The sample belongs to a study of blood T cell repertoires in COVID-19. The overall study: Sites in the United States, Italy and Spain provided acute and convalescent COVID-19 samples. Nucleic acid was either cDNA or gDNA, and it came from T cells, B-cell-depleted T cells, or PBMCs.

This CDR3 region has 14 residues. Between the trimmed V and J ends, which lost 1 base and 7 bases, there was a span of 9 bases. Looked up from germline, CDR1 is KGHDR and CDR2 is SFDVKD. In the source study's methods: The authors estimated nucleated cell counts from reference gene primer amplification. The assay was immunoSEQ multiplex PCR, and TCRdb's table has in-frame clones only and misses some. That table is the source of V, J and clone size, and D and trimming were worked out from the DNA. The top ten clones hold over 4.5% of a sample with just over 200,000 clones, 65% to 90% of them seen once.

Material: peripheral blood. This chain connects TRBV24-1 to TRBJ2-2; D is perhaps TRBD1 (6 bases). This TCR came from an elderly man with acute or convalescent COVID-19. The CDR3 DNA sequence: TGTGCCACCAGTGATTTCAGGGGACACGGGGAGCTGTTTTTT. It codes for CATSDFRGHGELFF.